Listed here are 12 T cell receptor beta chains from one sample, sequenced in a study of cytomegalovirus exposure and HLA in healthy donors. In the PCR, 60 Vbeta and 13 Jbeta primers were used. Some clones are missing from TCRdb's copy, which holds only in-frame ones; the method was immunoSEQ multiplex PCR. The table lists approximately 110,000 clones, 76% of them singletons. The sample comprised PBMCs. The origin of the receptors is a man aged 50-60 years in good health and CMV-seronegative.

This chain uses TRBV5-1 with TRBJ1-1, with a tentative D call TRBD1 (6 bases). Between the trimmed V and J ends, which lost 5 bases and 6 bases, there was a span of 14 bases. The CDR3 runs to 13 residues. Germline values: CDR1 SGHRS, CDR2 YFSETQ. The CDR3 region is CASRYRERSEAFF. Written as DNA, the CDR3 is TGCGCCAGCAGATACAGGGAAAGGTCTGAAGCTTTCTTT.

The chain combines TRBV7-2 with TRBJ1-1; maybe TRBD1 (5 bases). Germline V gene data show CDR1 as SGHTA and CDR2 as FQGNSA. The CDR3 loop spans 15 amino acids. V was cut by 2 bases and J by 1 base, with 11 bases left in between. The CDR3 coding sequence is TGTGCCAGCAGCTTAATCGGGACTAGGAACACTGAAGCTTTCTTT. Its translation: CASSLIGTRNTEAFF. The full variable domain, completed using reference TRBV7-2 and TRBJ1-1, is GAGVSQSPSNKVTEKGKDVELRCDPISGHTALYWYRQSLGQGLEFLIYFQGNSAPDKSGLPSDRFSAERTGGSVSTLTIQRTQQEDSAVYLCASSLIGTRNTEAFFGQGTRLTVV.

The chain is built from TRBV18 and TRBJ1-3; no firm D call. Between the trimmed V and J ends, which lost 4 bases and 0 bases, there was a span of 13 bases. The CDR3 length is 16 residues. The V gene's germline CDR1 is KGHSH and CDR2 LQKENI. CDR3 sequence reads: CASSQARTSSGNTIYF. The CDR3 bases are TGTGCCAGCTCACAGGCCAGGACTAGCTCTGGAAACACCATATATTTT.

This CDR3 reads CASSRAGIEEQYF. The CDR3, as DNA: TGTGCCAGCAGCCGGGCGGGGATTGAAGAGCAGTACTTC. This chain uses TRBV14 with TRBJ2-7; a weak D match, TRBD2 (6 bases). The CDR3 spans 13 residues. Germline CDR1 and CDR2: SGHDN and FVKESK. With 4 bases removed from V and 7 bases from J, the gap between germline ends came to 14 bases.

V is TRBV7-2 and J is TRBJ1-2, with D perhaps matching TRBD1 (6 bases). Per germline, CDR1 SGHTA and CDR2 FQGNSA. Trimming pared 7 bases from V and 2 bases from J, leaving 17 bases between. This CDR3 region has 15 residues. The CDR3 loop is CASTPGAGVNYGYTF. The CDR3 DNA reads as TGTGCCAGCACCCCGGGCGCAGGGGTAAACTATGGCTACACCTTC.

V usage is TRBV5-1 and J usage is TRBJ2-5; 8 nucleotides align to TRBD1. Per germline, CDR1 SGHRS and CDR2 YFSETQ. V lost 3 bases and J lost 5; bases outside the gene matches: 6. The CDR3 spans 14 residues. Here the CDR3 reads CASSSQTGDETQYF. DNA of the CDR3: TGCGCCAGCAGCTCCCAGACAGGGGATGAGACCCAGTACTTC.

J is TRBJ1-1 and V is TRBV9, with TRBD1 matching 11 bases. V shed 4 bases, J shed 4 bases, and the junction held 3 bases outside the gene matches. Germline CDR1 reads SGDLS; CDR2 reads YYNGEE. The length of the CDR3 is 14 residues. DNA for the CDR3: TGTGCCAGCAGCCAGGGGACAGGGGGCACTGAAGCTTTCTTT. This translates into CASSQGTGGTEAFF.

The J gene is TRBJ2-5, the V gene TRBV5-1; 9 positions agree with TRBD1. The ends lost 6 bases at V and 1 base at J; junction bases unmatched: 4. The CDR3 is 14 amino acids. Germline lookup yields CDR1 SGHRS and CDR2 YFSETQ. The DNA for the CDR3 is TGCGCCAGCAACAACAGGGGGCCCCAAGAGACCCAGTACTTC. Protein sequence: CASNNRGPQETQYF.

The rearrangement joins TRBV19 to TRBJ1-2, with D perhaps TRBD1 (6 bases). V was shortened by 5 bases and J by 8 bases, with 18 bases between the two germline ends. CDR3 length equals 14 residues. Germline CDR1 LNHDA, CDR2 SQIVND (reference sequence). The CDR3 protein is CASSRRTEYWGYTF. The CDR3 nucleotides read TGTGCCAGTAGTCGGCGGACAGAATACTGGGGCTACACCTTC.

The V gene is TRBV10-3, the J gene TRBJ1-2, with D hard to call. The CDR3 spans 13 residues. From germline, CDR1 is ENHRY and CDR2 SYGVKD. With 9 bases removed from V and 5 bases from J, the gap between germline ends came to 16 bases. The DNA of the CDR3 is TGTGCCATTTCACCCATCCCAGGTTATGGCTACACCTTC. Translation: CAISPIPGYGYTF.

The gene calls are TRBV5-6 and TRBJ1-6; a possible D gene is TRBD1 (5 bases). Trimming took off 3 bases at V and 3 bases at J, with 10 bases between the two ends. This CDR3 comprises 15 residues. In germline, CDR1 is SGHDT, CDR2 YYEEEE. The CDR3 DNA follows: TGTGCCAGCAGCTCTGCCCAGGGCTATAATTCACCCCTCCACTTT. Protein sequence: CASSSAQGYNSPLHF.

This rearrangement joins TRBV9 to TRBJ2-1; perhaps TRBD2 as D (7 bases). In germline, CDR1 is SGDLS, CDR2 YYNGEE. The ends were cut back, 0 bases at V and 8 bases at J, with 21 bases in the middle. This CDR3 has 17 residues. CDR3 nucleotide sequence: TGTGCCAGCAGCGTAGCTACTTTGGAGGGGGGGGAGGATGAGCAGTTCTTC. It translates to CASSVATLEGGEDEQFF.